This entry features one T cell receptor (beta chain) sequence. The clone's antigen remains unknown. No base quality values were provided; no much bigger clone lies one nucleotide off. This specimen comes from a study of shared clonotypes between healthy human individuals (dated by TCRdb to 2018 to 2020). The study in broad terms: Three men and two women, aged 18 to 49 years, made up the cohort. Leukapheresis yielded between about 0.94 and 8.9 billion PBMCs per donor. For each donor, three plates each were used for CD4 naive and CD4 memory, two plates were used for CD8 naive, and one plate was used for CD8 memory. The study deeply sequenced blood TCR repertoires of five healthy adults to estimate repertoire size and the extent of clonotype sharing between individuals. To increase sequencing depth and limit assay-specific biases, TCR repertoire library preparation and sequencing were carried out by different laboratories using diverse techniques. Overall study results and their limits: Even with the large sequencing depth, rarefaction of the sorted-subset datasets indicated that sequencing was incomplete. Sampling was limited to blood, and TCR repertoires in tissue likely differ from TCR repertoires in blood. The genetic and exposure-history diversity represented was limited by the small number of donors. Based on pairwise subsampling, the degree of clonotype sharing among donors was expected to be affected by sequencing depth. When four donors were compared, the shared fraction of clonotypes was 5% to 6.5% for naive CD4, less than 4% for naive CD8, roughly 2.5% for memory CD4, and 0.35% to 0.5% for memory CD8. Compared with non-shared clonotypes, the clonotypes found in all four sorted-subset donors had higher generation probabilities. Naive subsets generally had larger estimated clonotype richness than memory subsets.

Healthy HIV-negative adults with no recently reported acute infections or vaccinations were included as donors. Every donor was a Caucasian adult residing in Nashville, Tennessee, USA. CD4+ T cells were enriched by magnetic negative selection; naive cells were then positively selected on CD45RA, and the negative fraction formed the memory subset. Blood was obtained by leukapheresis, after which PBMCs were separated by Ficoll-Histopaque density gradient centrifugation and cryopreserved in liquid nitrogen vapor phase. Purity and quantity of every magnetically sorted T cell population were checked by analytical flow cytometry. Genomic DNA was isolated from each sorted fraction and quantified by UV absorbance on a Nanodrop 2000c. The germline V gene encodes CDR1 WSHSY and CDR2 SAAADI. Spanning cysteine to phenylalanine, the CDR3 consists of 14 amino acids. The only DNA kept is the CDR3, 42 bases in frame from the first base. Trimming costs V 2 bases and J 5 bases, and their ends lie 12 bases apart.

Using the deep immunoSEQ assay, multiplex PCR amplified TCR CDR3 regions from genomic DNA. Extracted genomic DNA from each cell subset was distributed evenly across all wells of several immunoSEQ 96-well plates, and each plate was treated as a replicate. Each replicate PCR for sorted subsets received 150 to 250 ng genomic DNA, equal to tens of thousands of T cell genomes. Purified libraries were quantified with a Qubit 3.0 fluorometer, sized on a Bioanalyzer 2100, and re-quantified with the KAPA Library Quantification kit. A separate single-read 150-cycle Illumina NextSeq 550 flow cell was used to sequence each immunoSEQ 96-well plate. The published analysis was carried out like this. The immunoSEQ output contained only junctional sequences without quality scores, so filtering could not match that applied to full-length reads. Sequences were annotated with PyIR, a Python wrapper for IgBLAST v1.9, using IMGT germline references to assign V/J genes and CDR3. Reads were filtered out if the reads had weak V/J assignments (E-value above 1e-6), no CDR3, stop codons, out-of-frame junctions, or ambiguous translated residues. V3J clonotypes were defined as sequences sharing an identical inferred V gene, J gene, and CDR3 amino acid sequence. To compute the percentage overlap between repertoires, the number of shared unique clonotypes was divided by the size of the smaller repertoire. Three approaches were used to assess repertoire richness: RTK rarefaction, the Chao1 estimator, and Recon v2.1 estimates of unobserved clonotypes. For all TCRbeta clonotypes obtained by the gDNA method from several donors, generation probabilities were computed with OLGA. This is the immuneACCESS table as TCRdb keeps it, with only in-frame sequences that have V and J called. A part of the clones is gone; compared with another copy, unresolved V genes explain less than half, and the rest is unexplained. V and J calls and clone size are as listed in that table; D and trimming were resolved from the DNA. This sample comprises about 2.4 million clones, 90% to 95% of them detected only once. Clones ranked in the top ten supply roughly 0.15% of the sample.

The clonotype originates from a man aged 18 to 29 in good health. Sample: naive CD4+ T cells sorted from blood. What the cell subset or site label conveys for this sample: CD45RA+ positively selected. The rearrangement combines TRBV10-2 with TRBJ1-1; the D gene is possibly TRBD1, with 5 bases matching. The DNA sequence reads TGCGCCAGCAGTGAGAGCAGGGTAGGGACTGAAGCTTTCTTT. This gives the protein CASSESRVGTEAFF.